This TCR beta chain was recorded in a study of OX40 agonist ivuxolimab in advanced cancers. At the level of the study: Partial responses were achieved by three patients, of whom one had hepatocellular carcinoma and two had cutaneous melanoma. Points from the study as a whole: The study observed clonal expansion of CD4+ and CD8+ blood T cells by week 6 at 0.1 to 3.0 mg/kg. The antigens recognized by the expanded peripheral T cells, that is their antigen specificity, were not determined.

Repertoires were generated with immunoSEQ multiplex PCR, while TCRdb's copy carries only in-frame clones and drops some. The sample carries about 79,000 clones, under 85% recorded once. V shed 3 bases and J 0 bases; nucleotides not matched to a gene: 5. Looked up from germline, CDR1 is SGHTS and CDR2 is YDEGEE. The length of the CDR3 is 16 residues. The count of this clone is one. What it binds is not known. The sample consisted of CD4+ or CD8+ T cells sorted from blood, taken in a trial of the OX40 agonist ivuxolimab. This chain uses TRBV5-8 with TRBJ2-2; 7 positions agree with TRBD1. The receptor comes from an adult with an advanced solid tumor such as melanoma, head and neck, liver or kidney cancer. The CDR3 spells CASSSGTAANTGELFF. The CDR3 nucleotides read TGTGCCAGCAGCTCAGGGACAGCAGCGAACACCGGGGAGCTGTTTTTT. Filled out from reference TRBV5-8 and TRBJ2-2, the complete variable domain reads EAGVTQSPTHLIKTRGQQATLRCSPISGHTSVYWYQQALGLGLQFLLWYDEGEERNRGNFPPRFSGRQFPNYSSELNVNALELEDSALYLCASSSGTAANTGELFFGEGSRLTVL.